Listed below are T cell receptor beta chains from one sample, sequenced in a study of technical replicates of blood from several donors. Generated by immunoSEQ multiplex PCR, the TCRdb table keeps only in-frame clones and is missing some. Among 70,000 to 85,000 clones listed, 80% to 95% were seen once. Input material: T cells isolated from PBMCs. The receptors originated from a human donor in good health. Both conserved end residues are part of each CDR3. A D gene is named only where the DNA matches it firmly. Size tells how often a clone was seen (once, few, many) or the class of an expanded clone, and some rows leave it out.

clone_size,v_call,j_call,d_call,cdr3_nt,cdr3_aa
-,TRBV9,TRBJ2-7,-,TGTGCCAGCAGCGTAGCCGACGGGAGCCATAGTTCCTTCGAGCAGTACTTC,CASSVADGSHSSFEQYF
-,TRBV10-3,TRBJ2-2,TRBD2,TGTGCCATCTGGACTAGCGGGAGTACCGGGGAGCTGTTTTTT,CAIWTSGSTGELFF
-,TRBV5-1,TRBJ1-1,-,TGCGCCAGCAGCCCAGGCCCAGGGTACACTGAAGCTTTCTTT,CASSPGPGYTEAFF
-,TRBV2,TRBJ2-5,-,TGTGCCAGCAGTGTAATACAAGAACCCCAGTACTTC,CASSVIQEPQYF
once,TRBV29-1,TRBJ2-1,TRBD2,TGCAGCGTTAGACTAGCGGGCTCCTACAATGAGCAGTTCTTC,CSVRLAGSYNEQFF
-,TRBV7-9,TRBJ2-7,-,TGTGCCAGCAGCTTAGAGAAGGGGCTGTACTTC,CASSLEKGLYF
-,TRBV30,TRBJ2-7,TRBD1,TGTGCCGGGGGACAGGGTAGCTACGAGCAGTACTTC,CAGGQGSYEQYF
-,TRBV11-3,TRBJ2-5,-,TGTGCCAGCAGTCCTCTTACCGACACCTTCCAAGAGACCCAGTACTTC,CASSPLTDTFQETQYF
-,TRBV4-3,TRBJ1-4,-,TGCGCCAGCAGCCAAGTTGGCGAAAAACTGTTTTTT,CASSQVGEKLFF
-,TRBV6-5,TRBJ1-2,-,TGTGCCAGCAGCCGGGGAGGGACCGGCTACACCTTC,CASSRGGTGYTF
-,TRBV30,TRBJ2-5,TRBD2,TGTGCCTGGAGTATAATTAGCGGGGGGGAGACCCAGTACTTC,CAWSIISGGETQYF
-,TRBV28,TRBJ2-3,TRBD2,TGTGCCAGCAGTTCGAGCGGGAGTGGTACAGATACGCAGTATTTT,CASSSSGSGTDTQYF
-,TRBV27,TRBJ1-5,-,TGTGCCAGCACCGATCACCTCGGGCAGCCCCAGCATTTT,CASTDHLGQPQHF
-,TRBV25-1,TRBJ1-4,-,TGTGCCAGCAGTGACCTGGGCGAAAAACTGTTTTTT,CASSDLGEKLFF
-,TRBV27,TRBJ2-7,TRBD2,TGTGCCAGCGGACTAGCCCGGGGGTACGAGCAGTACTTC,CASGLARGYEQYF
-,TRBV7-2,TRBJ2-7,-,TGTGCCAGCAGCTTAGCCCCAACGGGAGCCTACGAGCAGTACTTC,CASSLAPTGAYEQYF
-,TRBV7-2,TRBJ2-7,TRBD2,TGTGCCAGCAGCTTAGGTCTAGCGGGAGGTTACTACGAGCAGTACTTC,CASSLGLAGGYYEQYF
-,TRBV11-2,TRBJ1-3,TRBD1,TGTGCCAGCAGCGGTTTAGGGACAGAGGGAAACACCATATATTTT,CASSGLGTEGNTIYF
-,TRBV4-3,TRBJ2-2,-,TGCGCCAGCAGCCAAGATACGGTAAACACCGGGGAGCTGTTTTTT,CASSQDTVNTGELFF
-,TRBV7-8,TRBJ1-1,-,TGTGCCAGCAGCTTAGCTAGACAGAACACTGAAGCTTTCTTT,CASSLARQNTEAFF
-,TRBV19,TRBJ2-7,TRBD1,TGTGCCAGTAGTAGCCCGGGACAGGGACAGTACGAGCAGTACTTC,CASSSPGQGQYEQYF
few,TRBV7-8,TRBJ2-5,-,TGTGCCAGCAGCGTTACAGGGAAACAAGAGACCCAGTACTTC,CASSVTGKQETQYF
-,TRBV2,TRBJ1-2,-,TGTGCCAGCAGTGAATACAGGGAGGGGTACTATGGCTACACCTTC,CASSEYREGYYGYTF
-,TRBV4-1,TRBJ1-1,TRBD1,TGCGCCAGCAGCCACGGGACAGACGAAGCTTTCTTT,CASSHGTDEAFF
-,TRBV4-2,TRBJ2-3,TRBD1,TGTGCCACCTCGACGTTGACAGGGGGCACGGATACGCAGTATTTT,CATSTLTGGTDTQYF
-,TRBV14,TRBJ2-5,TRBD2,TGTGCCAGCAGCCAAGGGACTAGCAGGGAGACCCAGTACTTC,CASSQGTSRETQYF
-,TRBV6-6,TRBJ2-4,-,TGTGCCAGCAGTGCCGACATCGGAGCCAAAAACATTCAGTACTTC,CASSADIGAKNIQYF
once,TRBV6-5,TRBJ1-5,-,TGTGCCAGCAGTTATGGCAGGAGCAATCAGCCCCAGCATTTT,CASSYGRSNQPQHF
-,TRBV2,TRBJ1-1,-,TGTGCCAGGCCGGACTCCTCGAACACTGAAGCTTTCTTT,CARPDSSNTEAFF
-,TRBV6-5,TRBJ1-5,-,TGTGCCAGCAGTTTAGTCCCCACCGAGGGCAATCAGCCCCAGCATTTT,CASSLVPTEGNQPQHF
-,TRBV6-5,TRBJ2-7,-,TGTGCCAGCAGTTACTCAAACGGGGGATACTACGAGCAGTACTTC,CASSYSNGGYYEQYF
once,TRBV6-5,TRBJ1-2,-,TGTGCCAGCACCTCGGGGAACTATGGCTACACCTTC,CASTSGNYGYTF
-,TRBV11-3,TRBJ2-7,-,TGTGCCAGCAGCTTCCCAGCGCTAGGCGAGCAGTACTTC,CASSFPALGEQYF
-,TRBV9,TRBJ2-2,-,TGTGCCAGCAGCTTTGGGAGTCGGGGGGAGCTGTTTTTT,CASSFGSRGELFF
-,TRBV6-1,TRBJ2-7,-,TGTGCCAGCAGTGAAGGCGTGGGAGAGGTTTACGAGCAGTACTTC,CASSEGVGEVYEQYF
-,TRBV9,TRBJ2-7,TRBD1,TGTGCCAGCAGCGTAGACGAGTCAGGGGGCGCCTACGAGCAGTACTTC,CASSVDESGGAYEQYF
-,TRBV9,TRBJ2-1,TRBD2,TGTGCCAGCAGCTACAGACTGGGGAGGGCCGGGAATGAGCAGTTCTTC,CASSYRLGRAGNEQFF
-,TRBV11-3,TRBJ2-5,-,TGTGCCAGCAGCCCCGTGGGGCTTTCAAAAGAGACCCAGTACTTC,CASSPVGLSKETQYF
-,TRBV19,TRBJ2-3,-,TGTGCCAGTAGTAAGAGGATAACAGATACGCAGTATTTT,CASSKRITDTQYF
-,TRBV27,TRBJ1-5,-,TGTGCCAGCAGTCCCTTCGGAGGGGGCAATCAGCCCCAGCATTTT,CASSPFGGGNQPQHF
-,TRBV4-2,TRBJ2-3,TRBD2,TGTGCCAGCAGCCAAGATGCTGACTGGCGGGAGGTCGGGTTAGCGCAGTATTTT,CASSQDADWREVGLAQYF
once,TRBV7-2,TRBJ2-7,-,TGTGCCAGCAGCCAGGGGGGCGGGACCTCCTACGAGCAGTACTTC,CASSQGGGTSYEQYF
few,TRBV4-2,TRBJ2-1,-,TGTGCCAGCGGGCCCGAGAATGAGCAGTTCTTC,CASGPENEQFF
-,TRBV7-8,TRBJ1-2,-,TGTGCCAGCAGCCCGAGGATGGCCTTAATCTATGGCTACACCTTC,CASSPRMALIYGYTF
-,TRBV2,TRBJ2-4,-,TGTGCCAGCAGTGAAGAGCGGGCGGATTTTGTAGCCAAAAACATTCAGTACTTC,CASSEERADFVAKNIQYF